The 19 T cell receptor beta chains given below trace back to one sample, sequenced in a study of cytomegalovirus exposure and HLA in healthy donors. The study ran its PCR with 60 Vbeta and 13 Jbeta primers. The assay was immunoSEQ multiplex PCR, and TCRdb's table has in-frame clones only and misses some. The sample has 90,000 to 100,000 clones, around 72% seen once. The specimen was PBMCs. These receptor sequences come from a male donor in good health and CMV-seronegative.

This chain uses TRBV2 with TRBJ2-3; D unclear. This CDR3 is 14 amino acids long. V lost 3 bases, J lost 1 base, and 8 bases lay in between. Germline CDR1 reads SNHLY; CDR2 reads FYNNEI. CDR3 DNA: TGTGCCAGCAGTGAGCCCGCAGGCACAGATACGCAGTATTTT. Translation gives CASSEPAGTDTQYF.

This chain links TRBV15 with TRBJ2-7, with 9 bases fitting TRBD2. From germline, CDR1 is LNHNV and CDR2 YYDKDF (reference sequence). V shed 3 bases and J 3 bases; nucleotides not matched to a gene: 12. The CDR3 has 17 residues. The CDR3 is CATSSPQGREGGYEQYF. CDR3 in DNA: TGTGCCACCAGCAGTCCTCAGGGGCGGGAGGGCGGCTACGAGCAGTACTTC.

V usage is TRBV27 and J usage is TRBJ2-3; 7 bases are shared with TRBD1. Losses at the gene ends were 8 bases for V and 2 bases for J; bases not matched to a gene: 7. CDR3 length equals 14 residues. The germline gives CDR1 MNHEY, CDR2 SMNVEV (reference sequence). The DNA of the CDR3 is TGTGCCAGCCGACAGGGATACGCCACAGATACGCAGTATTTT. Its protein is CASRQGYATDTQYF.

The rearrangement links TRBV30 to TRBJ1-5, with a tentative D call TRBD1 (6 bases). Trimming shortened V by 1 base and J by 5 bases, and 15 bases separated the two germline ends. This CDR3 comprises 15 residues. Germline assignment: CDR1 GTSNPN and CDR2 SVGIG (reference sequence). The CDR3: CAWSGRRGGDQPQHF. The CDR3, as DNA: TGTGCCTGGAGTGGCCGCAGGGGAGGGGATCAGCCCCAGCATTTT.

This clone has a handful of counts. This chain joins TRBV27 and TRBJ2-1; no clear D. The germline CDR1 and CDR2 sequences are MNHEY and SMNVEV (reference sequence). CDR3 length: 16 residues. Trimming stripped 3 bases from V and 6 bases from J, with 18 bases between. The CDR3 region is CASSLGSVSWLNEQFF. CDR3 DNA: TGTGCCAGCAGTTTGGGCTCGGTCTCTTGGCTCAATGAGCAGTTCTTC.

The V call is TRBV27, the J call TRBJ2-3; D remains unclear. Trimming took 5 bases from V and 2 from J, leaving 11 bases between them. The CDR3 contains 14 residues. From germline, CDR1 is MNHEY and CDR2 SMNVEV (reference sequence). This CDR3 is CASSKTPDTDTQYF. CDR3 DNA sequence: TGTGCCAGCAGTAAGACTCCTGACACAGATACGCAGTATTTT.

This clone came up a few times. The chain recombines TRBV2 with TRBJ2-5; 9 nucleotides match TRBD2. The CDR3 has 16 residues. The V segment lost 6 bases and the J segment 4 bases; nucleotides outside the gene matches: 12. The V gene's germline CDR1 is SNHLY and CDR2 FYNNEI. As DNA, the CDR3 is TGTGCCAGCAGAGGGTATAGCGGGAGACATCCAGAGACCCAGTACTTC. Amino acids: CASRGYSGRHPETQYF.

CDR3 protein: CASSLPGTGRYGYTF. The CDR3 nucleotides are TGTGCCAGCAGCTTACCCGGGACAGGGCGTTATGGCTACACCTTC. The chain couples TRBV5-4 to TRBJ1-2; 9 nucleotides align to TRBD1. V lost 2 bases and J lost 5; bases outside the gene matches: 7. CDR1 and CDR2 (germline): SGHNT, YYREEE (reference sequence). CDR3 size: 15 residues.

This clone was seen a single time. The rearrangement uses TRBV29-1 and TRBJ2-1, with D unresolved. Per the germline V gene, CDR1 is SQVTM and CDR2 is ANQGSEA. The V end lost 7 bases, the J end lost 5 bases, and 12 bases lay between the germline ends. The CDR3 consists of 12 residues. For the CDR3, the DNA is TGCAGCGGAGGATCAGCCGACAATGAGCAGTTCTTC. Amino acids: CSGGSADNEQFF.

This chain uses TRBV7-6 with TRBJ2-7; 10 bases are shared with TRBD1. With 1 base clipped from V and 6 bases from J, the junction kept 0 bases outside the gene matches. The CDR3 sequence is 13 residues long. Germline loops: CDR1 SGHVS, CDR2 FNYEAQ. The CDR3 nucleotides are TGTGCCAGCAGCTTAGGGACAGGGGGCGAGCAGTACTTC. Amino acids: CASSLGTGGEQYF.

This clone showed up just once. This rearrangement joins TRBV11-2 to TRBJ2-3, with 10 nucleotides matching TRBD2. The junction had 6 bases not matched to a gene; V was cut back by 3 bases and J by 3 bases. The CDR3 has 16 amino acids. Germline CDR1 is SGHAT and CDR2 is FQNNGV. The CDR3 sequence is CASSFGLADGTDTQYF. The CDR3 bases are TGTGCCAGCAGCTTCGGACTAGCGGACGGAACAGATACGCAGTATTTT.

The genes are TRBV4-2 and TRBJ2-3, with 11 bases aligning to TRBD2. After removal of 5 bases from V and 6 bases from J, the junction contained 4 bases not matched to a gene. The germline V gene has CDR1 LGHNA and CDR2 YNFKEQ. The CDR3 totals 14 residues. The CDR3 loop reads CASSLAGGGDTQYF. Written as DNA, the CDR3 is TGTGCCAGCAGCTTAGCGGGAGGGGGGGATACGCAGTATTTT.

The chain uses TRBV7-9 and TRBJ1-2; 12 bases match TRBD1. The CDR3 has 15 residues. Trimming took 7 bases from V and 7 from J; bases not matched to a gene: 10. Germline CDR1 and CDR2: SEHNR and FQNEAQ (reference sequence). The CDR3 loop is CASTHAGQGAGGYTF. CDR3 sequence (DNA): TGTGCCAGCACCCATGCGGGACAGGGGGCTGGTGGCTACACCTTC.

The V call is TRBV28, the J call TRBJ1-2; perhaps TRBD1 as D (5 bases). V was pared by 6 bases and J by 8 bases, with 13 bases between. Germline V gives CDR1 MDHEN, CDR2 SYDVKM. CDR3 length equals 12 residues. CDR3 loop: CASRTAGRGYTF. The CDR3 nucleotides are TGTGCCAGCAGGACGGCAGGGAGGGGCTACACCTTC.

The chain joins TRBV29-1 to TRBJ1-2; 8 bases are a match to TRBD1. With 2 bases clipped from V and 7 bases from J, the junction kept 9 bases outside the gene matches. There are 14 residues in the CDR3. CDR1 SQVTM and CDR2 ANQGSEA come from the germline V gene. CDR3 sequence (DNA): TGCAGCGTTGAACGAGGACAGGGATTGAGTGGCTACACCTTC. Encoded protein: CSVERGQGLSGYTF.

This chain connects TRBV12-5 to TRBJ1-1, with TRBD1 matching 7 bases. J lost 5 bases, V lost 5 bases, and 8 bases had no gene match. This CDR3 contains 14 residues. Germline V gene lookup returns CDR1 LGHNT and CDR2 FRNRAP. Here the CDR3 reads CASGPDRALTEAFF. In nucleotides, the CDR3 is TGTGCTAGTGGTCCTGACAGGGCGTTGACTGAAGCTTTCTTT.

The chain links TRBV28 to TRBJ1-1; 10 bases line up with TRBD1. This CDR3 is built from 15 residues. Losses at the gene ends were 5 bases for V and 8 bases for J; bases not matched to a gene: 11. The germline gives CDR1 MDHEN, CDR2 SYDVKM. This CDR3 is CASSVQTGGKGEAFF. The CDR3 DNA follows: TGTGCCAGCAGTGTTCAGACAGGGGGCAAGGGAGAAGCTTTCTTT.

This clone has a single count. V and J are TRBV15 and TRBJ2-1, with 8 bases fitting TRBD1. Unmatched junction bases numbered 5, after V lost 1 base and J lost 6 bases. Germline CDR1 LNHNV, CDR2 YYDKDF (reference sequence). CDR3 size: 15 residues. CDR3 in DNA: TGTGCCACCAGCAGAGTCTTGGACAGGGTCAATGAGCAGTTCTTC. It yields the protein CATSRVLDRVNEQFF.

The chain couples TRBV11-2 to TRBJ2-1, with 8 bases aligning to TRBD1. This CDR3 is built from 14 residues. V lost 5 bases and J lost 12; bases outside the gene matches: 12. Germline-derived CDR1 and CDR2 are SGHAT and FQNNGV. The CDR3 loop reads CASSPGYRGVGQFF. In DNA, the CDR3 is TGTGCCAGCAGCCCCGGGTACAGGGGGGTCGGGCAGTTCTTC.